This passage covers 10 T cell receptor beta chains from one sample sequenced in a study of regulatory T cells in long-lasting Graves disease (dated by TCRdb to about 2021). Library creation used multiplex PCR. TCRdb names Illumina HiSeq 4000 as the instrument used. CDR3 regions were amplified by Arm-PCR with iRepertoire HTBI primers to construct TCR beta libraries. TCRdb cleaned the public reads at Q25 with fastp, built clones with MiXCR and kept in-frame beta chains. Merged by CDR3 protein, the rows form single entries marked with the most common genes and DNA. This sample gives around 400,000 distinct CDR3 sequences in total; about 25% of them show up just once. The biggest ten clones account for roughly a quarter of the sample. The sample's time point label, in plain terms: persistent/refractory GD, antithyroid drugs over 5 years with positive TRAb. RNA was extracted from PBMCs in TRIzol for both TCR sequencing and RNA sequencing.

This specimen consisted of peripheral blood mononuclear cells (PBMCs), obtained when the disease was refractory, from a patient treated with antithyroid drugs. All receptors derive from a female donor with Graves disease.

This clonotype was seen a few times. At one end the junction does not follow the germline gene, possibly because of a read error. The V gene is TRBV6-2 or TRBV6-3, the J gene TRBJ2-7, with a possible D match to TRBD1 (7 bases). CDR1 is MNHEY, CDR2 SVGEGT, per germline. The CDR3 runs to 12 residues. The CDR3 nucleotides read TGTGCCAGCAGTAATGGAGGGGGCGGGTTGGACTTC. Protein sequence: CASSNGGGGLDF.

This clonotype was recorded many times. The rearrangement uses TRBV20-1 and TRBJ1-1; D not certain. Germline V gene data show CDR1 as DFQATT and CDR2 as SNEGSKA (reference sequence). V shed 6 bases and J shed 0 bases, with 11 bases lying between them. This CDR3 is built from 13 residues. The CDR3 spells CSAPGEMNTEAFF. Here the CDR3 DNA reads TGCAGTGCGCCTGGGGAGATGAACACTGAAGCTTTCTTT.

This clonotype was observed a handful of times. The chain couples TRBV19 to TRBJ1-4; 12 bases agree with TRBD1. There are 15 residues in the CDR3. In germline, CDR1 is LNHDA, CDR2 SQIVND (reference sequence). Trimming took 6 bases from V and 7 from J; bases not matched to a gene: 6. The CDR3 loop reads CASSTGTGGAEKLFF. The CDR3 DNA follows: TGTGCCAGTAGCACTGGGACAGGGGGCGCTGAAAAACTGTTTTTT.

The sample holds many counts of this clonotype. The chain carries TRBV2 and TRBJ1-2, with 8 bases that match TRBD1. The V segment lost 8 bases and the J segment 4 bases; nucleotides outside the gene matches: 6. This CDR3 has 13 residues. Germline V gene sequence: CDR1 SNHLY, CDR2 FYNNEI. This chain's CDR3 is CASRDRYLYGYTF. As DNA, the CDR3 is TGTGCCAGCCGGGACAGGTACCTCTATGGCTACACCTTC.

This clonotype was seen at least ten times. The chain uses TRBV28 and TRBJ1-2; D is unresolved. V lost 6 bases and J lost 6, with 11 bases in between. CDR3 length: 12 residues. Germline V gene sequence: CDR1 MDHEN, CDR2 SYDVKM. CDR3 coding DNA: TGTGCCAGCAGCACCGGCCCCAATGGCTACACCTTC. Protein: CASSTGPNGYTF.

The chain links TRBV7-9 to TRBJ2-1; D assignment may be TRBD1 or TRBD2 (6 bases each). The CDR3 covers 16 residues. Germline V gene data show CDR1 as SEHNR and CDR2 as FQNEAQ (reference sequence). V shed 4 bases and J shed 4 bases, with 17 bases lying between them. Here the CDR3 DNA reads TGTGCCAGCAGCTCCCCCGGGGGCGAGGTGTACAATGAGCAGTTCTTC. Residues: CASSSPGGEVYNEQFF. The whole variable domain, remainder taken from reference TRBV7-9 and TRBJ2-1, is DTGVSQNPRHKITKRGQNVTFRCDPISEHNRLYWYRQTLGQGPEFLTYFQNEAQLEKSRLLSDRFSAERPKGSFSTLEIQRTEQGDSAMYLCASSSPGGEVYNEQFFGPGTRLTVL.

The chain recombines TRBV5-1 with TRBJ2-5; TRBD1 agrees at 7 bases. V lost 4 bases to trimming and J lost 3 bases; unmatched junction nucleotides: 15. The CDR3 runs to 17 residues. CDR1 is SGHRS and CDR2 is YFSETQ in the germline V gene. The CDR3 spells CASSMTFDRAQKETQYF. CDR3 nucleotide sequence: TGCGCCAGCAGCATGACCTTCGACAGGGCCCAAAAAGAGACCCAGTACTTC. Full variable domain (missing parts from reference TRBV5-1 and TRBJ2-5): KAGVTQTPRYLIKTRGQQVTLSCSPISGHRSVSWYQQTPGQGLQFLFEYFSETQRNKGNFPGRFSGRQFSNSRSEMNVSTLELGDSALYLCASSMTFDRAQKETQYFGPGTRLLVL.

This rearrangement joins TRBV7-9 to TRBJ2-4, with 7 bases identical to TRBD2. Trimming at V came to 4 bases and at J to 8 bases, leaving 8 bases not matched to a gene. The length of the CDR3 is 14 residues. Germline CDR1 and CDR2: SEHNR and FQNEAQ (reference sequence). CDR3 DNA: TGTGCCAGCAGCTCGCCGCAGGGAGGGGACATTCAGTACTTC. Translating it yields CASSSPQGGDIQYF.

The chain links TRBV4-1 to TRBJ1-6; D is ambiguous. V was pared by 0 bases and J by 10 bases, with 13 bases between. Per the germline V gene, CDR1 is MGHRA and CDR2 is YSYEKL. The CDR3 is 15 residues long. The CDR3 coding sequence is TGCGCCAGCAGCCAAGAGAGGCCCGGGAGATCACCCCTCCACTTT. This encodes CASSQERPGRSPLHF.

This clonotype came up many times. This chain joins TRBV10-3 and TRBJ1-5; possibly TRBD1 for D (6 bases). There are 13 residues in the CDR3. Germline loops: CDR1 ENHRY, CDR2 SYGVKD. Trimming removed 10 bases at V and 3 bases at J, with 13 bases between. The DNA for the CDR3 is TGTGCCACCCAGGGGCAGGACAATCAGCCCCAGCATTTT. Translated, it gives CATQGQDNQPQHF.